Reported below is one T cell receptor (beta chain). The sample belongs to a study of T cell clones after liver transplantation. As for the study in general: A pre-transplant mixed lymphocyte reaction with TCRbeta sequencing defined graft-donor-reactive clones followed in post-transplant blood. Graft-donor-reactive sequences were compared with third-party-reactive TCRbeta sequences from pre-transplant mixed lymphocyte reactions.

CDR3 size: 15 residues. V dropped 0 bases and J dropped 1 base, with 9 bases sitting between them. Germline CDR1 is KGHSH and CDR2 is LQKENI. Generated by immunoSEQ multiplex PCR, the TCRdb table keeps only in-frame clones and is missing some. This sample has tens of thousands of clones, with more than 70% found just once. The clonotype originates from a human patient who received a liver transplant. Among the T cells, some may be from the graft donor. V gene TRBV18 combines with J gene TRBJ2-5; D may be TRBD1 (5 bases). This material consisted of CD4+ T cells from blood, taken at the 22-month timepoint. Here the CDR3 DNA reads TGTGCCAGCTCACCACCTAGCAGGGCCCAAGAGACCCAGTACTTC. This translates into CASSPPSRAQETQYF.